This TCR beta chain was sequenced for a study of blood T cell repertoires in COVID-19. Study-level background: Italy, Spain and the United States were the sources of the convalescent and acute COVID-19 samples. The cDNA or gDNA used as material had been derived from T cells, B-cell-depleted T cells, or PBMCs.

This CDR3 has 14 residues. The germline V gene encodes CDR1 SGHRS and CDR2 YFSETQ. V lost 1 base and J lost 2, with 9 bases in between. Authors' analysis steps: Reference gene primer amplification in the assay estimated nucleated cell counts. Clones were sequenced by immunoSEQ multiplex PCR, and TCRdb holds only the in-frame ones, with some missing. V and J calls and clone size come straight from that table; D and trimming were deduced from the DNA. The data show some 38,000 clones, with 90% seen just once and 25% to 30% held by the top ten. The clonotype comes from a man in his 60s with active or convalescent COVID-19. The sequenced material came from peripheral blood. The chain links TRBV5-1 to TRBJ1-2, with D perhaps matching TRBD1 (6 bases). The CDR3 reads CASSLTTGNYGYTF. The DNA of the CDR3 is TGCGCCAGCAGCTTGACCACAGGGAACTATGGCTACACCTTC.